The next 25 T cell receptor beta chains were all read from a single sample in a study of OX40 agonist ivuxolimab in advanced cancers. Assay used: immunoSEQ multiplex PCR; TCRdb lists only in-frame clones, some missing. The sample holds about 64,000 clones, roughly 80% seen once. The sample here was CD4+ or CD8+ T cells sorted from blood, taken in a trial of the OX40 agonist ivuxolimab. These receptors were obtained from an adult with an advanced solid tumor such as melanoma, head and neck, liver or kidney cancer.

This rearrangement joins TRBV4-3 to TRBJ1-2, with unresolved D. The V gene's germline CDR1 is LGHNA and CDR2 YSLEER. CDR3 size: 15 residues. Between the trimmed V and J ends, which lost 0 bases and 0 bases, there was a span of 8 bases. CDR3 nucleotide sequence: TGCGCCAGCAGCCAAGACCAGCTCGCTAACTATGGCTACACCTTC. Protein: CASSQDQLANYGYTF.

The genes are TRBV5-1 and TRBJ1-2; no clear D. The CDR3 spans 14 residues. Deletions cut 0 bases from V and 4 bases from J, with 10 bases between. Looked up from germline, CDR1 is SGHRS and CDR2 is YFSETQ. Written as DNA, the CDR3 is TGCGCCAGCAGCTTGGAGCGGCAGGCCTATGGCTACACCTTC. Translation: CASSLERQAYGYTF. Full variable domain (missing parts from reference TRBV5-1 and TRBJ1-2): KAGVTQTPRYLIKTRGQQVTLSCSPISGHRSVSWYQQTPGQGLQFLFEYFSETQRNKGNFPGRFSGRQFSNSRSEMNVSTLELGDSALYLCASSLERQAYGYTFGSGTRLTVV.

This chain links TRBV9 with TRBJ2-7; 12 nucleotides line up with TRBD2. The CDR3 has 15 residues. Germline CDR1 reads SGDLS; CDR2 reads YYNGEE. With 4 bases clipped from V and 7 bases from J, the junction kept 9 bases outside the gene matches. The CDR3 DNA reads TGTGCCAGCAGCCCCCCCCGGACTAGCGGGGCGGAGCAGTACTTC. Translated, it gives CASSPPRTSGAEQYF.

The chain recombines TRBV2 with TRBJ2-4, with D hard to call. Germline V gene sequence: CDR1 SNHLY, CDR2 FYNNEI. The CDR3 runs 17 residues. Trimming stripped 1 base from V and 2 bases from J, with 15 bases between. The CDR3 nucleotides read TGTGCCAGCAGTGAAGAGGGCACCTTCCTCACCAAAAACATTCAGTACTTC. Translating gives CASSEEGTFLTKNIQYF.

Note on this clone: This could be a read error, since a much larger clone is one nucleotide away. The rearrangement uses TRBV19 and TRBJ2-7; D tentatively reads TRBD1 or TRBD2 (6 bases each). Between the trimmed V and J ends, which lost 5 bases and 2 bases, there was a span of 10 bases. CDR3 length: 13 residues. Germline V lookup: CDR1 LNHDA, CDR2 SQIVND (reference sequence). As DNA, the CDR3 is TGTGCCAGTAGTGCGGGACACCCCTACGAGCAGTACTTC. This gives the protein CASSAGHPYEQYF.

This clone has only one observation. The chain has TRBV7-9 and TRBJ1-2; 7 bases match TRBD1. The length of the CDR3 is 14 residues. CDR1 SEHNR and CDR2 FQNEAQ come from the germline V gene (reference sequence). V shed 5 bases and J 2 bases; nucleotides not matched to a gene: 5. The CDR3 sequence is CASSRGDSNYGYTF. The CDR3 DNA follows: TGTGCCAGCAGCCGGGGGGACAGCAACTATGGCTACACCTTC.

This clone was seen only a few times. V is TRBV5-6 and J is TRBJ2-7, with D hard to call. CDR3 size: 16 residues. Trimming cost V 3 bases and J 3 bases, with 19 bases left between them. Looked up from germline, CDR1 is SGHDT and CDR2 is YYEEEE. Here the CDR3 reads CASSSNTPAANYEQYF. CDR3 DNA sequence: TGTGCCAGCAGCTCCAATACCCCAGCAGCAAACTACGAGCAGTACTTC. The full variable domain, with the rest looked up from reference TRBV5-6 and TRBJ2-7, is DAGVTQSPTHLIKTRGQQVTLRCSPKSGHDTVSWYQQALGQGPQFIFQYYEEEERQRGNFPDRFSGHQFPNYSSELNVNALLLGDSALYLCASSSNTPAANYEQYFGPGTRLTVT.

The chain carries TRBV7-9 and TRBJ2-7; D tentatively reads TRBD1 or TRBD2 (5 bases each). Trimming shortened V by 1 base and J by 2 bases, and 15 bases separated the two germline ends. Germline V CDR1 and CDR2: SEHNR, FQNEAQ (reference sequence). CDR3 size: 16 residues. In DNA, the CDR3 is TGTGCCAGCAGCTTAGGCTCCAGGGACGGGACCTACGAGCAGTACTTC. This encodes CASSLGSRDGTYEQYF.

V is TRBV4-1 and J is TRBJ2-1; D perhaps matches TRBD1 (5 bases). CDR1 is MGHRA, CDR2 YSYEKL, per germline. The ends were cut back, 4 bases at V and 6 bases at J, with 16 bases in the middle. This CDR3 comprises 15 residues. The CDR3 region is CASSPQGIRGNEQFF. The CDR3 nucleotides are TGCGCCAGCAGCCCTCAAGGTATAAGGGGCAATGAGCAGTTCTTC.

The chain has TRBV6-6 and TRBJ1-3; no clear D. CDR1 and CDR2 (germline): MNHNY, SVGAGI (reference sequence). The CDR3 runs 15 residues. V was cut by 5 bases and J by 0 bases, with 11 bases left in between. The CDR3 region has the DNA TGTGCCAGCAGTACGACTGTCAGCTCTGGAAACACCATATATTTT. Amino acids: CASSTTVSSGNTIYF.

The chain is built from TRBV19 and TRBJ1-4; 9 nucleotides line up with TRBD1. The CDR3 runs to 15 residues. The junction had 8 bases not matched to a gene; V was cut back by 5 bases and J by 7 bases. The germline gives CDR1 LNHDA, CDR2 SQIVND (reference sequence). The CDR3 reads CASSASTGGGEKLFF. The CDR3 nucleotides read TGTGCCAGTAGTGCCTCTACAGGGGGCGGTGAAAAACTGTTTTTT. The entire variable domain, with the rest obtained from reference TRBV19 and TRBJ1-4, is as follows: DGGITQSPKYLFRKEGQNVTLSCEQNLNHDAMYWYRQDPGQGLRLIYYSQIVNDFQKGDIAEGYSVSREKKESFPLTVTSAQKNPTAFYLCASSASTGGGEKLFFGSGTQLSVL.

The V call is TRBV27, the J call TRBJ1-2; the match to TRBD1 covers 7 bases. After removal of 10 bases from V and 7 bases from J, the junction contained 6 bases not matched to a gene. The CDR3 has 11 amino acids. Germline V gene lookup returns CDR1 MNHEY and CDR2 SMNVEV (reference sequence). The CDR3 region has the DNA TGTGCCACCCTAAACAGGGGTGGCTACACCTTC. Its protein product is CATLNRGGYTF.

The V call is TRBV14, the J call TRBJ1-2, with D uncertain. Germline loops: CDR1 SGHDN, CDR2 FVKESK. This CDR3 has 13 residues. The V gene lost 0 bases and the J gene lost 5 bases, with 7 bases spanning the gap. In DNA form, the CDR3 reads TGTGCCAGCAGCCAAGATCGAGGTTATGGCTACACCTTC. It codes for CASSQDRGYGYTF.

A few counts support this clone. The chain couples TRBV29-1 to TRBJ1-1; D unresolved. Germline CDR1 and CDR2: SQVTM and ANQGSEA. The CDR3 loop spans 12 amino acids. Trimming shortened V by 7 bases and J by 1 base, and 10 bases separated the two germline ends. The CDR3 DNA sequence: TGCAGCGGTGGGTCGAGGAACACTGAAGCTTTCTTT. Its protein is CSGGSRNTEAFF.

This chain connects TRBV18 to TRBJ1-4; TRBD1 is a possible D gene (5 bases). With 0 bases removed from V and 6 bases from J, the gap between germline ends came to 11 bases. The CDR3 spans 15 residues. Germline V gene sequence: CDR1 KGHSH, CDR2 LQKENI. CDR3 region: CASSPPGLRDEKLFF. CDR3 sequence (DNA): TGTGCCAGCTCACCACCGGGACTGAGAGATGAAAAACTGTTTTTT.

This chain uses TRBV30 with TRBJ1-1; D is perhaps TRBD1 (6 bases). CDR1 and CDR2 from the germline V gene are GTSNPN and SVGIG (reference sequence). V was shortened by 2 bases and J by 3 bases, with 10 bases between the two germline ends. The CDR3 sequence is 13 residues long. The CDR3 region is CAWSKQGYTEAFF. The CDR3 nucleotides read TGTGCCTGGAGTAAACAGGGTTACACTGAAGCTTTCTTT. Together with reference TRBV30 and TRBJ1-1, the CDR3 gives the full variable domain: SQTIHQWPATLVQPVGSPLSLECTVEGTSNPNLYWYRQAAGRGLQLLFYSVGIGQISSEVPQNLSASRPQDRQFILSSKKLLLSDSGFYLCAWSKQGYTEAFFGQGTRLTVV.

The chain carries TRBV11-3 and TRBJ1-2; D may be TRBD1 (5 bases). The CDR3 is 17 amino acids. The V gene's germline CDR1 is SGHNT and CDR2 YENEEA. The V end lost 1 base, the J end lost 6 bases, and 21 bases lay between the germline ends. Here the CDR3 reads CASSLVSGAGNGHGYTF. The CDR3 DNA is TGTGCCAGCAGCTTAGTAAGTGGGGCAGGGAACGGGCATGGCTACACCTTC.

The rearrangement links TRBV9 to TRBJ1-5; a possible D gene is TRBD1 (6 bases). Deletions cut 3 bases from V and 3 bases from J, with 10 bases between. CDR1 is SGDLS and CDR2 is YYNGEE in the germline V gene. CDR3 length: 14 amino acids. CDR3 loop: CASSDGTNNQPQHF. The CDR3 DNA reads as TGTGCCAGCAGCGACGGGACAAACAATCAGCCCCAGCATTTT.

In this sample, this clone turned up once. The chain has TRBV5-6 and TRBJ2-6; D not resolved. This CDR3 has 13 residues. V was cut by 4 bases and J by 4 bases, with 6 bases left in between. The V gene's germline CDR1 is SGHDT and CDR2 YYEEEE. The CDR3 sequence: CASSPHGANVLTF. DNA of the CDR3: TGTGCCAGCAGCCCCCACGGGGCCAACGTCCTGACTTTC.

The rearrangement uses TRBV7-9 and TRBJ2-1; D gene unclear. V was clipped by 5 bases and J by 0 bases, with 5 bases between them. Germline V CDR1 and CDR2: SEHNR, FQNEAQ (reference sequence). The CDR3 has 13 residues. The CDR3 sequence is CASSLPSYNEQFF. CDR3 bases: TGTGCCAGCAGCCTTCCCTCCTACAATGAGCAGTTCTTC. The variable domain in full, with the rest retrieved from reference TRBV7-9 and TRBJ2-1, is DTGVSQNPRHKITKRGQNVTFRCDPISEHNRLYWYRQTLGQGPEFLTYFQNEAQLEKSRLLSDRFSAERPKGSFSTLEIQRTEQGDSAMYLCASSLPSYNEQFFGPGTRLTVL.

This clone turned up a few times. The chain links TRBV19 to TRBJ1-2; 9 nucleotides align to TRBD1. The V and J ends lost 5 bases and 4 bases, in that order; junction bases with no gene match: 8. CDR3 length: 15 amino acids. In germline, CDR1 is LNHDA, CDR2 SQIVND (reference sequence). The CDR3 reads CASSVGTGISYGYTF. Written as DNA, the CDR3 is TGTGCCAGTAGTGTTGGGACAGGGATCTCCTATGGCTACACCTTC. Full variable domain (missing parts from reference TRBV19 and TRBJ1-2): DGGITQSPKYLFRKEGQNVTLSCEQNLNHDAMYWYRQDPGQGLRLIYYSQIVNDFQKGDIAEGYSVSREKKESFPLTVTSAQKNPTAFYLCASSVGTGISYGYTFGSGTRLTVV.

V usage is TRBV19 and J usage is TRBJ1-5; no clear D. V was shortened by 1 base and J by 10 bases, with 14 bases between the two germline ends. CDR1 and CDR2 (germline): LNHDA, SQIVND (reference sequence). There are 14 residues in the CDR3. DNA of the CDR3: TGTGCCAGTAGTATAGCCCCGGGGTCGTCACCCCAGCATTTT. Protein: CASSIAPGSSPQHF.

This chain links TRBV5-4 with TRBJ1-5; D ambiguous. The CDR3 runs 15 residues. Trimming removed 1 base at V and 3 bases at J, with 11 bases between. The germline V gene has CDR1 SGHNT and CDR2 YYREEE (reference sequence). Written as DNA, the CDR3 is TGTGCCAGCAGCTTGTACAGCGCTAACAATCAGCCCCAGCATTTT. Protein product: CASSLYSANNQPQHF.

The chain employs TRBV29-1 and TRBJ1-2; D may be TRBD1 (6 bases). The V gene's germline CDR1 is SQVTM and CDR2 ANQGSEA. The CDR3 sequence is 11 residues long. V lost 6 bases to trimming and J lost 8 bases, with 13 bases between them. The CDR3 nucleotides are TGCAGCGTAGGGGGTTTGGGCGGCTACACCTTC. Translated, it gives CSVGGLGGYTF.

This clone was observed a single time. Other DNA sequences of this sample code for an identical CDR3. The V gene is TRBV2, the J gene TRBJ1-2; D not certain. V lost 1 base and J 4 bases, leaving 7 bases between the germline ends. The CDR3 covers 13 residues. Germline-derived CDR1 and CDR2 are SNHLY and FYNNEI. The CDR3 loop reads CASSEEGGYGYTF. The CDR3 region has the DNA TGTGCCAGCAGTGAAGAGGGCGGCTATGGCTACACCTTC.